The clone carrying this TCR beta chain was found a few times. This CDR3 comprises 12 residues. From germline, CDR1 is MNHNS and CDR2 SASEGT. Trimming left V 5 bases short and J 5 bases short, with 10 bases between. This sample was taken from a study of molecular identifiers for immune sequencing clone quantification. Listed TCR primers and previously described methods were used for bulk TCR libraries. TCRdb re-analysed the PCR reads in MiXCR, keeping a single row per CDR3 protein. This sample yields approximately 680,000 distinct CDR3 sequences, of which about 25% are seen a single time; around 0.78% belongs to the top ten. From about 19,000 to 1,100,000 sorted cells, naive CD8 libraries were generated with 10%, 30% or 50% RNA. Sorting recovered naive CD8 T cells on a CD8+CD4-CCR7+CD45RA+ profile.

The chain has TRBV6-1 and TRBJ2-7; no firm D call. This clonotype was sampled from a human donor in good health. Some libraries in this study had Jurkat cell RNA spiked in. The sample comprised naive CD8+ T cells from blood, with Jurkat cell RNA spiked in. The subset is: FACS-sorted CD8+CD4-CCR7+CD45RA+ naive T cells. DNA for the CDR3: TGTGCCAGCAGTACTCCCCCCAACGAGCAGTACTTC. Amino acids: CASSTPPNEQYF.